The 4 T cell receptor beta chains presented below share a single source sample, sequenced in a study of OX40 agonist ivuxolimab in advanced cancers. Here immunoSEQ multiplex PCR was the method, and the copy in TCRdb shows in-frame clones only, minus some. Of about 80,000 clones listed, nearly 95% were seen once; the top ten hold more than 9.5%. Source: CD4+ or CD8+ T cells sorted from blood, taken in a trial of the OX40 agonist ivuxolimab. The source of these receptors is an adult with an advanced solid tumor such as melanoma, head and neck, liver or kidney cancer.

The V and J genes are TRBV2 and TRBJ1-5, with D unclear. Trimming left V 3 bases short and J 1 base short, with 10 bases between. Germline CDR1 is SNHLY and CDR2 is FYNNEI. This CDR3 comprises 15 residues. CDR3 bases: TGTGCCAGCAGTGACGGTGGACTGAGCAATCAGCCCCAGCATTTT. This translates into CASSDGGLSNQPQHF.

The rearrangement joins TRBV4-3 to TRBJ2-7, with TRBD2 as a possible D gene (6 bases). CDR3 length: 14 amino acids. The ends were cut back, 1 base at V and 3 bases at J, with 10 bases in the middle. Germline-derived CDR1 and CDR2 are LGHNA and YSLEER. In nucleotides, the CDR3 is TGCGCCAGCAGCCAAGGGGGGGTGGGCTACGAGCAGTACTTC. It is translated as CASSQGGVGYEQYF.

The chain carries TRBV28 and TRBJ2-7, with TRBD1 as a possible D gene (6 bases). The CDR3 contains 14 residues. Trimming stripped 5 bases from V and 2 bases from J, with 13 bases between. The germline V gene has CDR1 MDHEN and CDR2 SYDVKM. CDR3 residues: CASSLGHIAYEQYF. Written as DNA, the CDR3 is TGTGCCAGCAGTCTGGGACATATAGCCTACGAGCAGTACTTC.

The genes are TRBV7-9 and TRBJ1-5, with D unresolved. The CDR3 has 12 residues. The ends were cut back, 3 bases at V and 0 bases at J, with 0 bases in the middle. Germline V gives CDR1 SEHNR, CDR2 FQNEAQ (reference sequence). The CDR3 coding sequence is TGTGCCAGCAGCTTTAGCAATCAGCCCCAGCATTTT. Protein product: CASSFSNQPQHF.